This TCR beta chain was sequenced in a study of blood T cell repertoires in COVID-19. Study-level information: PBMCs, B-cell-depleted T cells, or T cells were the source of the cDNA or gDNA that made up the material.

The V segment lost 2 bases and the J segment 5 bases; nucleotides outside the gene matches: 3. Per the germline V gene, CDR1 is LNHDA and CDR2 is SQIVND (reference sequence). The length of the CDR3 is 14 residues. Original analysis: Scientists estimated how many nucleated cells there were by amplifying reference gene primers. TCRdb's table, derived via immunoSEQ multiplex PCR, lists solely in-frame clones and lacks some. The D gene and trimming were derived from the DNA, and the V and J assignments and clone size from that table. The repertoire includes about 43,000 clones, 88% of them detected once, and about 4.8% sits in the top ten.

This receptor was taken from a human donor in a cohort sampled during active COVID-19. J is TRBJ2-7 and V is TRBV19; TRBD2 matches 10 bases. Input material: peripheral blood. This chain's CDR3 is CASSIILAGDEQYF. DNA of the CDR3: TGTGCCAGTAGTATAATCCTAGCGGGAGACGAGCAGTACTTC.